This T cell receptor (beta chain) came from a study of blood T cell repertoires in COVID-19. Germline V gives CDR1 MGHRA, CDR2 YSYEKL. CDR3 size: 16 residues. The assay was immunoSEQ multiplex PCR, and TCRdb's table has in-frame clones only and misses some. The table has 93,000 or so clones, about 90% seen once. On this clone itself: Sequence at one end of the junction differs from germline and may be a read error.

The source of this sequence is a human donor in a cohort sampled during active COVID-19. The chain has TRBV4-1 and TRBJ2-1; tentative D call: TRBD1 (6 bases). Source material: peripheral blood. CDR3 coding DNA: TGCGCCAGCAGCCCCTACCAGCAGGGGTTGATCCATGAGCTGTTCTTC. Protein: CASSPYQQGLIHELFF.